Listed here are 8 T cell receptor beta chains from one sample, sequenced in a study of blood T cells in healthy people across ages. A J-beta primer mix and a sample-barcoded 5' primer were used in a second PCR of about 7 to 12 cycles. TCRdb processed the 5' RACE reads anew with MiXCR; each CDR3 protein has one entry. The sample shows about 380,000 distinct CDR3 sequences, over 45% of them seen only once. The source material was blood. The source of these receptors is a man aged 60-69 years in good health.

The V gene is TRBV7-2, the J gene TRBJ2-3, with 8 bases aligning to TRBD2. Per the germline V gene, CDR1 is SGHTA and CDR2 is FQGNSA. The V segment lost 6 bases and the J segment 4 bases; nucleotides outside the gene matches: 3. This CDR3 region has 13 residues. DNA for the CDR3: TGTGCCAGCAGGGGACTAGTGGCAGATACGCAGTATTTT. Translating it yields CASRGLVADTQYF.

CDR3 loop: CASSSKGLSTDTQYF. The CDR3 DNA sequence: TGTGCCAGCAGTTCTAAAGGACTCAGCACAGATACGCAGTATTTT. The V gene is TRBV27, the J gene TRBJ2-3, with D possibly matching TRBD2 (5 bases). Looked up from germline, CDR1 is MNHEY and CDR2 is SMNVEV (reference sequence). This CDR3 comprises 15 residues. The V gene lost 4 bases and the J gene lost 0 bases, with 11 bases spanning the gap.

The rearrangement joins TRBV29-1 to TRBJ2-2; D ambiguous. This CDR3 has 12 amino acids. V lost 7 bases and J 5 bases, leaving 11 bases between the germline ends. Germline V gene lookup returns CDR1 SQVTM and CDR2 ANQGSEA. DNA of the CDR3: TGCAGCGGGGGTCGCACTACCGGGGAGCTGTTTTTT. This encodes CSGGRTTGELFF.

The chain employs TRBV29-1 and TRBJ2-3, with D perhaps being TRBD1 or TRBD2 (6 bases each). The CDR3 has 16 amino acids. V was cut by 6 bases and J by 2 bases, with 21 bases left in between. The V gene's germline CDR1 is SQVTM and CDR2 ANQGSEA. CDR3 sequence reads: CSVEPGWGAVTDTQYF. The CDR3 DNA reads as TGCAGCGTGGAGCCGGGGTGGGGGGCCGTCACAGATACGCAGTATTTT.

A note on this clonotype: At one end, the junction sequence differs from germline, possibly due to a read error. The chain combines TRBV3-1 with TRBJ1-4; D unresolved. Per the germline V gene, CDR1 is LGHDT and CDR2 is YNNKEL (reference sequence). The CDR3 sequence is 18 residues long. CDR3 loop: CASRQDRDSRRENEKLFF. The DNA for the CDR3 is TGTGCCAGCAGACAAGACCGGGATTCCCGACGAGAAAATGAAAAACTGTTTTTT.

This clonotype was seen repeatedly, ten times or more. J is TRBJ1-1 and V is TRBV6-2 or TRBV6-3; 8 nucleotides align to TRBD1. The V segment lost 6 bases and the J segment 4 bases; nucleotides outside the gene matches: 7. Germline V gene sequence: CDR1 MNHEY, CDR2 SVGEGT. This CDR3 is built from 14 residues. CDR3 protein: CASSLGQVGTEAFF. The CDR3 bases are TGTGCCAGCAGCCTGGGACAGGTGGGCACTGAAGCTTTCTTT.

The chain recombines TRBV14 with TRBJ1-4; perhaps TRBD1 as D (5 bases). Per the germline V gene, CDR1 is SGHDN and CDR2 is FVKESK. The CDR3 has 16 residues. Trimming stripped 4 bases from V and 7 bases from J, with 19 bases between. The CDR3: CASSLAGTVRTEKLFF. CDR3 nucleotide sequence: TGTGCCAGCAGCCTCGCGGGGACCGTTAGGACTGAAAAACTGTTTTTT.

This clonotype has a handful of counts. The rearrangement joins TRBV6-1 to TRBJ2-7, with 10 bases that match TRBD2. The germline V gene has CDR1 MNHNS and CDR2 SASEGT. With 6 bases clipped from V and 5 bases from J, the junction kept 19 bases outside the gene matches. There are 18 residues in the CDR3. This chain's CDR3 is CASSRPTSGANAVNEQYF. In DNA, the CDR3 is TGTGCCAGCAGCCGACCTACTAGCGGGGCCAATGCGGTCAACGAGCAGTACTTC.